The clone carrying this T cell receptor beta chain was observed a single time. As yet, its antigen is unknown. This sample was included in a study of liver allograft versus peripheral blood T cells. Looking at the study overall: Graft-liver T cell receptor repertoires were compared against recipient peripheral blood repertoires.

Study-wide points: In liver allografts, T cell receptor repertoires reportedly differed from the repertoires found in peripheral blood.

TCRdb fed the reads into MiXCR, producing one record per CDR3 protein. There are over 9,000 distinct CDR3 sequences in the sample; 25% to 30% occur only once, and about 8.5% lies in the top ten. The V gene's germline CDR1 is MGHDK and CDR2 SYGVNS. The CDR3 spans 13 residues. V gave up 8 bases and J gave up 1 base, with 6 bases separating them. The clonotype originates from a human patient who had a liver transplant. The graft donor may have given rise to some T cells. The rearrangement links TRBV25-1 to TRBJ2-6; D ambiguous. The chain's CDR3 is CASCISGANVLTF. CDR3 nucleotide sequence: TGTGCCAGCTGTATATCTGGGGCCAACGTCCTGACTTTC.